The rows below give T cell receptor beta chains drawn from one sample of a study of human T cells and chemical hapten exposure. Each CDR3 protein gets one entry after TCRdb re-called the RACE reads with MiXCR. Here the sample spans 350,000 to 450,000 distinct CDR3 sequences, 4.5% to 5.5% being singletons. The sample in question was whole blood, obtained in connection with sensitization to the hapten diphenylcyclopropenone (DPC). The receptors shown here come from a woman aged 45-59 years with alopecia areata. Some clones in this sample may be carry-over from other donors' samples. Both conserved end residues are part of each CDR3. D genes are given only for firm matches. Size tells how often a clone was seen (once, few, many) or the class of an expanded clone, and some rows leave it out.

d_call	v_call	j_call	clone_size	cdr3_nt	cdr3_aa
TRBD1	TRBV5-1	TRBJ1-1	many	TGCGCCAGCAGCCCCGGACAGGGTTTCAGCTCTGAAGCTTTCTTT	CASSPGQGFSSEAFF
-	TRBV2	TRBJ1-1	few	TGTGCCAGTATGATTATGGGGGGGAACACTGAAGCTTTCTTT	CASMIMGGNTEAFF
-	TRBV15	TRBJ1-5	few	TGTGCCACCAGCGTTTACGGCCAGCCCCAGCATTTT	CATSVYGQPQHF
-	TRBV9	TRBJ1-3	few	TGTGCCAGCAGCACGCGACAGGTATCCTCTGGAAACACCATATATTTT	CASSTRQVSSGNTIYF
-	TRBV12-3/TRBV12-4	TRBJ1-1	few	TGTGCCAGCAGTTTCTATCATAACACTGAAGCTTTCTTT	CASSFYHNTEAFF
-	TRBV29-1	TRBJ2-5	-	TGCAGCGTTGTCGTACAGGGTAGAGAGACCCAGTACTTC	CSVVVQGRETQYF
-	TRBV29-1	TRBJ2-4	-	TGCAGCGTTGAAAAGGGTACAGCCAAAAACATTCAGTACTTC	CSVEKGTAKNIQYF
TRBD2	TRBV4-1	TRBJ2-3	-	TGCGCCAGCTCCGGTGGCGGGGGGGCCCCGGCCGCAGATACGCAGTATTTT	CASSGGGGAPAADTQYF
TRBD1	TRBV5-4	TRBJ1-6	-	TGTGCCAGCACCACCCGGACAGGGGGCTATAATTCACCCCTCCACTTT	CASTTRTGGYNSPLHF
-	TRBV3-1	TRBJ1-6	few	TGTGCCAGCACCCCGGACAACTATAATTCACCCCTCCACTTT	CASTPDNYNSPLHF
-	TRBV6-1	TRBJ2-1	many	TGTGCCAGCAGTGAAGGTATCGCCGCTGAGCAGTTCTTC	CASSEGIAAEQFF
-	TRBV28	TRBJ1-1	-	TGTGCCAGCAGTTCGGGACGGGCCACTGTAGCTTTCTTT	CASSSGRATVAFF
TRBD1	TRBV6-2/TRBV6-3	TRBJ1-5	-	TGTGCCAGCAGCCGCCTCTCTGGACAGGGCTTCAATCAGCCCCAGCATTTT	CASSRLSGQGFNQPQHF
-	TRBV13	TRBJ2-5	many	TGTGCCAGCAGCTTACGGACTCAAGAGACCCAGTACTTC	CASSLRTQETQYF
TRBD2	TRBV24-1	TRBJ2-2	-	TGTGCCACCAGCCTCGGGGGGGGAAACACCGGGGAGCTGTTTTTT	CATSLGGGNTGELFF
TRBD1	TRBV3-1	TRBJ1-2	few	TGTGCCAGCAGCATCACAGGGGAAGGCTACACCTTC	CASSITGEGYTF
-	TRBV18	TRBJ2-2	many	TGTGCCAGCTCACCACCTAGTGTAGCCGGGGAGCTGTTTTTT	CASSPPSVAGELFF
TRBD1	TRBV3-1	TRBJ2-5	many	TGTGCCAGCAGCCTTAACCCGCCGGGACAGGGGGCGCGAGAGACCCAGTACTTC	CASSLNPPGQGARETQYF
TRBD1	TRBV20-1	TRBJ2-3	many	TGCAGTGGATGGGACAGGGCGATCACAGATACGCAGTATTTT	CSGWDRAITDTQYF
TRBD1	TRBV6-5	TRBJ1-2	many	TGTGCCAGCAGTTGGGGACAGGGGAACTATGGCTACACCTTC	CASSWGQGNYGYTF
-	TRBV3-1	TRBJ2-5	-	TGTGCCAGCAGCCAAGGCTCCCGCCAGGAGACCCAGTACTTC	CASSQGSRQETQYF
-	TRBV3-1	TRBJ1-2	many	TGTGCCAGCAGCGCAATCTATGGCTACACCTTC	CASSAIYGYTF
TRBD2	TRBV6-1	TRBJ2-4	many	TGTGCCAGCACCAGGACTAGCGGGAGGGAGGAAAACATTCAGTACTTC	CASTRTSGREENIQYF
TRBD1	TRBV5-1	TRBJ2-1	many	TGCGCCAGCAGCACTCGACAGGGCCCCTACAATGAGCAGTTCTTC	CASSTRQGPYNEQFF
TRBD1	TRBV20-1	TRBJ2-7	-	TGCAGTCGGTTGGGACAGGGAGCCTACGAGCAGTACTTC	CSRLGQGAYEQYF
-	TRBV2	TRBJ1-5	few	TGTGCCAGCAACCGGGGGGGCAATCAGCCCCAGCATTTT	CASNRGGNQPQHF
-	TRBV24-1	TRBJ1-1	many	TGTGCCACCAGTGATTTGGGGGGTAAAGCTTTCTTT	CATSDLGGKAFF
-	TRBV6-1	TRBJ2-2	few	TGTGCCAGCAGTGATATCACCGGGGAGCTGTTTTTT	CASSDITGELFF
-	TRBV2	TRBJ1-4	few	TGTGCCAGCAAGACCCTGGCGGCTAATGAAAAACTGTTTTTT	CASKTLAANEKLFF
TRBD1	TRBV5-1	TRBJ2-7	many	TGCGCCAGCAGCTTGGACAGGGGGCACGACGAGCAGTACTTC	CASSLDRGHDEQYF
-	TRBV5-1	TRBJ1-1	-	TGCGCCAGCGCCCAATCGGACAGCCTTCACACTGAAGCTTTCTTT	CASAQSDSLHTEAFF
TRBD1	TRBV5-1	TRBJ1-1	many	TGTGCCAGCAGTTTGACAGGGATGAACACTGAAGCTTTCTTT	CASSLTGMNTEAFF
TRBD1	TRBV20-1	TRBJ1-2	few	TGCAGTGCGACCGACAGGGGTGTCTATGGCTACACCTTC	CSATDRGVYGYTF
-	TRBV6-5	TRBJ2-1	many	TGTGCCAGCAGACCCGGACGCCTCAATGAGCAGTTCTTC	CASRPGRLNEQFF
TRBD1	TRBV24-1	TRBJ2-3	many	TGTGCCACCAGTGAGTCAGGGGGCCACCTTTGGGATACGCAGTATTTT	CATSESGGHLWDTQYF